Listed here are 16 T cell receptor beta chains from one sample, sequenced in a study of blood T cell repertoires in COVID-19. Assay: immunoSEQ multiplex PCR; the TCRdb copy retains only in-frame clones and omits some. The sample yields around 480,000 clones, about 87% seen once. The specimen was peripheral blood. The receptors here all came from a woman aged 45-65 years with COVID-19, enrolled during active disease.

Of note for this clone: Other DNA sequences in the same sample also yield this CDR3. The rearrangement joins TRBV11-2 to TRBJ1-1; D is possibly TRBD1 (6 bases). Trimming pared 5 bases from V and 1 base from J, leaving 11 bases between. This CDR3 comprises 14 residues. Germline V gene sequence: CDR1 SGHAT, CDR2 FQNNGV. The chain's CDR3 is CASSPTTGNTEAFF. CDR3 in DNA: TGTGCCAGCAGCCCTACGACAGGGAACACTGAAGCTTTCTTT.

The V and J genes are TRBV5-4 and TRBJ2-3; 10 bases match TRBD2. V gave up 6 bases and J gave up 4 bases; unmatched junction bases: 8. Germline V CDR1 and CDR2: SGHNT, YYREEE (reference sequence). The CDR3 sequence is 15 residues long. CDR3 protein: CASIKAGGRADTQYF. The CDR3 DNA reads TGTGCCAGCATAAAAGCGGGGGGGAGGGCAGATACGCAGTATTTT. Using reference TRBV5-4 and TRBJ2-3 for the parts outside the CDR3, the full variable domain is ETGVTQSPTHLIKTRGQQVTLRCSSQSGHNTVSWYQQALGQGPQFIFQYYREEENGRGNFPPRFSGLQFPNYSSELNVNALELDDSALYLCASIKAGGRADTQYFGPGTRLTVL.

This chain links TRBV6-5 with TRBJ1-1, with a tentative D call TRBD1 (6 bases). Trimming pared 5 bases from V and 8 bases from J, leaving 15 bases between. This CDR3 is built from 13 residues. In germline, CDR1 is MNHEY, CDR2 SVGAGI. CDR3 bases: TGTGCCAGCAGTAGTTACATCAGGGGAGAAGCTTTCTTT. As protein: CASSSYIRGEAFF.

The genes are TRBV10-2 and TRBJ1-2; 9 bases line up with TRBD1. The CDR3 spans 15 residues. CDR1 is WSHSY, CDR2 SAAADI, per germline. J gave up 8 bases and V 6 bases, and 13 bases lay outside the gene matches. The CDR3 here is CASSSTQGAVVGYTF. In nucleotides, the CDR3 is TGCGCCAGCAGCTCCACACAGGGGGCCGTGGTGGGCTACACCTTC.

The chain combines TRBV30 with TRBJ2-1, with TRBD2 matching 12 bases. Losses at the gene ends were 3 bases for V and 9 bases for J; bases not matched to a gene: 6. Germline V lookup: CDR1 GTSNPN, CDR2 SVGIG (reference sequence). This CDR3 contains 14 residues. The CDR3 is CAWRASGGAVEQFF. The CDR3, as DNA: TGTGCCTGGAGGGCTAGCGGGGGGGCGGTTGAGCAGTTCTTC.

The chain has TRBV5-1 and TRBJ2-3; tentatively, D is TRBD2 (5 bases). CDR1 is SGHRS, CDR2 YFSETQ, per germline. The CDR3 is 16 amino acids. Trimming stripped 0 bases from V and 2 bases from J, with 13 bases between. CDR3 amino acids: CASSLEGSADTDTQYF. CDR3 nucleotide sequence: TGCGCCAGCAGCTTGGAAGGGAGCGCCGACACAGATACGCAGTATTTT.

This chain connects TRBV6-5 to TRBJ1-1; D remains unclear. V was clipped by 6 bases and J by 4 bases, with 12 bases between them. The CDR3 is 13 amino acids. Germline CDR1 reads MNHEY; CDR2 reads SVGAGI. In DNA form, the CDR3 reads TGTGCCAGCAGCTCGGGAGCGGGCACTGAAGCTTTCTTT. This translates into CASSSGAGTEAFF.

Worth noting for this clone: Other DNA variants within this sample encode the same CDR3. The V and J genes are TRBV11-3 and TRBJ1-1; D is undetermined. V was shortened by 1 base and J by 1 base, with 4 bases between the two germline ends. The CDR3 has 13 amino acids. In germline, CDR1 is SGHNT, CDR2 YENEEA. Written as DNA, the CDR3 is TGTGCCAGCAGCTTAGGAGAGAACACTGAAGCTTTCTTT. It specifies CASSLGENTEAFF.

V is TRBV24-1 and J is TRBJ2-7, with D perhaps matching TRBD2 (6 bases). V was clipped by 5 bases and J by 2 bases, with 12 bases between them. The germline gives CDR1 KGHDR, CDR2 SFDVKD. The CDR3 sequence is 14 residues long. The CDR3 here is CATSGHPGAYEQYF. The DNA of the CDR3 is TGTGCCACCAGTGGTCACCCGGGGGCCTACGAGCAGTACTTC.

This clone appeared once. CDR3 amino acids: CAISNYLENTIYF. In nucleotides, the CDR3 is TGTGCCATCAGCAACTACTTGGAAAACACCATATATTTT. The chain employs TRBV10-3 and TRBJ1-3; D call uncertain. Germline V lookup: CDR1 ENHRY, CDR2 SYGVKD. The CDR3 sequence is 13 residues long. Trimming took 6 bases from V and 6 from J, leaving 12 bases between them.

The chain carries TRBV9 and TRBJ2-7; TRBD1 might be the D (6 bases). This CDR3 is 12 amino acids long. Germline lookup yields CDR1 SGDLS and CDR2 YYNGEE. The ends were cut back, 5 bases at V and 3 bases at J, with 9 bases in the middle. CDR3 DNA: TGTGCCAGCAGTACAGGGAGCTACGAGCAGTACTTC. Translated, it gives CASSTGSYEQYF.

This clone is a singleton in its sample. CDR3 bases: TGTGCTAGTGGTTTGGTGGGACTCCTGAGGGTGGGCAATGAGCAGTTCTTC. Translation gives CASGLVGLLRVGNEQFF. The gene calls are TRBV12-5 and TRBJ2-1; D might be TRBD2 (6 bases). Looked up from germline, CDR1 is LGHNT and CDR2 is FRNRAP. CDR3 size: 17 residues. Trimming cost V 0 bases and J 6 bases, with 18 bases left between them. The full variable domain, in which reference TRBV12-5 and TRBJ2-1 provide the parts outside the CDR3, is DARVTQTPRHKVTEMGQEVTMRCQPILGHNTVFWYRQTMMQGLELLAYFRNRAPLDDSGMPKDRFSAEMPDATLATLKIQPSEPRDSAVYFCASGLVGLLRVGNEQFFGPGTRLTVL.

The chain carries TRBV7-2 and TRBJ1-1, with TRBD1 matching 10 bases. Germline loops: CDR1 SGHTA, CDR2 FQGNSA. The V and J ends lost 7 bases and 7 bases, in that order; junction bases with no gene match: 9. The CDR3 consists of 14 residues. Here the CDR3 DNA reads TGTGCCAGCAACCTCCGGGACAGGGGTTATGAAGCTTTCTTT. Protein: CASNLRDRGYEAFF. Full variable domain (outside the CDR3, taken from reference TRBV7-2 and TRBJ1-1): GAGVSQSPSNKVTEKGKDVELRCDPISGHTALYWYRQSLGQGLEFLIYFQGNSAPDKSGLPSDRFSAERTGGSVSTLTIQRTQQEDSAVYLCASNLRDRGYEAFFGQGTRLTVV.

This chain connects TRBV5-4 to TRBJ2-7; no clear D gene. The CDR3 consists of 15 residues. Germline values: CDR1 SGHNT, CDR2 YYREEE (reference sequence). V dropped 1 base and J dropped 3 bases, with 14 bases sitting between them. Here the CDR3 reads CASSLSPLQDYEQYF. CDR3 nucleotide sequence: TGTGCCAGCAGCTTGAGTCCCCTCCAGGACTACGAGCAGTACTTC.

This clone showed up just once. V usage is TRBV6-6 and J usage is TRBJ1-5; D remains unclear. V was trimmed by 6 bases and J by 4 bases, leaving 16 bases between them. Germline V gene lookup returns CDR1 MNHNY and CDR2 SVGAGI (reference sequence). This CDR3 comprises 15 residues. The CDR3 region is CASSPDRSKNQPQHF. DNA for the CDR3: TGTGCCAGCAGCCCCGATCGGAGCAAAAATCAGCCCCAGCATTTT.

DNA for the CDR3: TGTGCCAGCAGCTTCAGCGGGCAGGGGGTCGAAAAACTGTTTTTT. Amino acid sequence: CASSFSGQGVEKLFF. The chain combines TRBV5-6 with TRBJ1-4; 7 bases are shared with TRBD1. The V and J ends lost 2 bases and 8 bases, in that order; junction bases with no gene match: 9. Germline values: CDR1 SGHDT, CDR2 YYEEEE. The CDR3 contains 15 residues.